This passage covers 22 T cell receptor beta chains from one sample sequenced in a study of T cells in Graves' hyperthyroidism and ophthalmopathy (dated by TCRdb to the late 2010s). Library preparation was by multiplex PCR. Sequencing was performed on an Illumina HiSeq 2000. The TCR beta CDR3 regions were amplified from RNA transcripts. The first round of RT-PCR for the TCR CDR3 was performed with the HTBI primer set and the Qiagen OneStep RT-PCR kit. In TCRdb, the public reads were trimmed at Q25 with fastp and aligned with MiXCR, with productive beta chains retained. Every entry covers one CDR3 protein and lists the most common genes and DNA from its rows. The sample table records around 280,000 distinct CDR3 sequences; approximately 12% of these occur just once. Together, the top ten hold approximately 8.6% of the sample. Sequencing was carried out using blood. The origin of the receptors is a woman aged 30 to 39 with Graves' hyperthyroidism that later progressed to Graves' ophthalmopathy.

The gene calls are TRBV15 and TRBJ1-4, with D perhaps matching TRBD1 (5 bases). Trimming removed 0 bases at V and 6 bases at J, with 14 bases between. The CDR3 has 16 amino acids. Germline CDR1 LNHNV, CDR2 YYDKDF (reference sequence). CDR3 amino acids: CATSRDPGPVYEKLFF. For the CDR3, the DNA is TGTGCCACCAGCAGAGATCCGGGACCGGTATATGAAAAACTGTTTTTT.

This clonotype is a singleton in its sample. A much larger clone differs by one base, so this may be a read error. CDR3 bases: TGTGCCAGCAGAACCCCTAGCGAGAGGTCCAATGAGCAGTTCTTC. This translates into CASRTPSERSNEQFF. The J gene is TRBJ2-1, the V gene TRBV7-9, with D perhaps TRBD2 (6 bases). With 6 bases removed from V and 6 bases from J, the gap between germline ends came to 18 bases. Germline values: CDR1 SEHNR, CDR2 FQNEAQ (reference sequence). The CDR3 sequence is 15 residues long.

The chain joins TRBV6-2 or TRBV6-3 to TRBJ2-1; 7 bases align to TRBD1. Looked up from germline, CDR1 is MNHEY and CDR2 is SVGEGT. The CDR3 is 18 residues long. J gave up 4 bases and V 0 bases, and 12 bases lay outside the gene matches. The CDR3: CASSYSIKGASWYNEQFF. CDR3 DNA: TGTGCCAGCAGTTACTCGATAAAGGGGGCGAGTTGGTACAATGAGCAGTTCTTC.

In this sample, this clonotype turned up many times. V gene TRBV15 combines with J gene TRBJ1-1; D remains unclear. Germline lookup yields CDR1 LNHNV and CDR2 YYDKDF (reference sequence). The CDR3 is 16 residues long. V dropped 0 bases and J dropped 1 base, with 12 bases sitting between them. CDR3 residues: CATSRELRVPNTEAFF. The CDR3 DNA sequence: TGTGCCACCAGCAGAGAGTTAAGAGTCCCGAACACTGAAGCTTTCTTT.

This clonotype came up many times. The CDR3 bases are TGTGCCTGGAGTGCTCACCGGGTAGGAAACTATGGCTACACCTTC. Translated: CAWSAHRVGNYGYTF. The V call is TRBV30, the J call TRBJ1-2, with no clear D. From germline, CDR1 is GTSNPN and CDR2 SVGIG (reference sequence). CDR3 size: 15 residues. V lost 1 base and J 2 bases, leaving 14 bases between the germline ends.

V is TRBV15 and J is TRBJ2-7; D perhaps matches TRBD2 (6 bases). The germline V gene has CDR1 LNHNV and CDR2 YYDKDF (reference sequence). With 4 bases removed from V and 2 bases from J, the gap between germline ends came to 15 bases. The CDR3 covers 15 residues. CDR3 loop: CATSNRRGSTYEQYF. The CDR3 region has the DNA TGTGCCACCAGCAACCGACGGGGGAGCACCTACGAGCAGTACTTC.

This chain uses TRBV7-2 with TRBJ2-7; TRBD1 is a possible D gene (6 bases). The CDR3 consists of 14 residues. Trimming removed 6 bases from V and 3 bases from J, with 15 bases in between. Germline CDR1 and CDR2: SGHTA and FQGNSA. The CDR3 nucleotides read TGTGCCAGCAGTCCGATGACAGGTCACTACGAGCAGTACTTC. Its protein is CASSPMTGHYEQYF.

This clonotype was seen only once. The gene calls are TRBV28 and TRBJ2-7; TRBD2 matches 10 bases. The CDR3 runs to 17 residues. Trimming at V came to 4 bases and at J to 4 bases, leaving 13 bases not matched to a gene. Germline V gives CDR1 MDHEN, CDR2 SYDVKM. The CDR3 region has the DNA TGTGCCAGCAGTTCCCCAGCAGCGGGAGGGCCAATATACGAGCAGTACTTC. As protein: CASSSPAAGGPIYEQYF.

This clonotype was counted a few times. The CDR3 sequence is CASSLMGRDFGEQFF. The CDR3 DNA follows: TGCGCCAGCAGCTTGATGGGCAGGGATTTCGGTGAGCAGTTCTTC. The chain has TRBV5-1 and TRBJ2-1; the D gene is possibly TRBD1 (5 bases). In germline, CDR1 is SGHRS, CDR2 YFSETQ. Trimming shortened V by 1 base and J by 9 bases, and 17 bases separated the two germline ends. This CDR3 region has 15 residues.

The sample holds many counts of this clonotype. V is TRBV7-9 and J is TRBJ2-5; D might be TRBD1 (6 bases). Germline V gene lookup returns CDR1 SEHNR and CDR2 FQNEAQ (reference sequence). V shed 1 base and J shed 1 base, with 7 bases lying between them. The CDR3 spans 14 residues. The DNA for the CDR3 is TGTGCCAGCAGCTTAGACAGGGCCCAAGAGACCCAGTACTTC. This translates into CASSLDRAQETQYF.

This clonotype was counted ten times or more. This sequence joins TRBV3-1 and TRBJ1-3, with D possibly matching TRBD1 (6 bases). The V end lost 4 bases, the J end lost 2 bases, and 9 bases lay between the germline ends. CDR1 LGHDT and CDR2 YNNKEL come from the germline V gene (reference sequence). The CDR3 has 14 residues. CDR3: CASSPDSTGNTIYF. CDR3 coding DNA: TGTGCCAGCAGCCCGGACAGCACTGGAAACACCATATATTTT.

This clonotype has at least ten counts. The chain uses TRBV15 and TRBJ1-1; D gene uncertain. The CDR3 extends over 17 amino acids. Germline CDR1 LNHNV, CDR2 YYDKDF (reference sequence). Trimming removed 1 base from V and 4 bases from J, with 19 bases in between. The CDR3: CATSRVRLSQGSTEAFF. The CDR3, as DNA: TGTGCCACCAGCAGAGTCCGTCTCTCTCAAGGGAGCACTGAAGCTTTCTTT.

This clonotype was seen at least ten times. This chain links TRBV6-1 with TRBJ2-2, with D perhaps TRBD1 (6 bases). Germline values: CDR1 MNHNS, CDR2 SASEGT. The V end lost 1 base, the J end lost 5 bases, and 14 bases lay between the germline ends. The CDR3 is made up of 16 amino acids. DNA of the CDR3: TGTGCCAGCAGTGAAGGGGGGACAACTCATACCGGGGAGCTGTTTTTT. It is translated as CASSEGGTTHTGELFF.

This clonotype was seen at least ten times. The CDR3, as DNA: TGTGCCAGCAGCTTACAGGGATCGGGGGCCTACGAGCAGTACTTC. Amino acids: CASSLQGSGAYEQYF. The chain carries TRBV7-8 and TRBJ2-7; weak D call: TRBD2 (6 bases). Germline lookup yields CDR1 SGHVS and CDR2 FQNEAQ. Deletions cut 2 bases from V and 2 bases from J, with 13 bases between. There are 15 residues in the CDR3.

V is TRBV5-6 and J is TRBJ2-7; D possibly matches TRBD1 or TRBD2 (5 bases each). CDR1 SGHDT and CDR2 YYEEEE come from the germline V gene. The CDR3 totals 13 residues. V was shortened by 0 bases and J by 6 bases, with 10 bases between the two germline ends. CDR3 region: CASSLAPGGEQYF. The CDR3 DNA is TGTGCCAGCAGCTTGGCCCCTGGGGGCGAGCAGTACTTC. The complete variable domain, with remaining parts taken from reference TRBV5-6 and TRBJ2-7, reads DAGVTQSPTHLIKTRGQQVTLRCSPKSGHDTVSWYQQALGQGPQFIFQYYEEEERQRGNFPDRFSGHQFPNYSSELNVNALLLGDSALYLCASSLAPGGEQYFGPGTRLTVT.

This clonotype appeared many times. The gene calls are TRBV7-8 and TRBJ2-1; tentative D call: TRBD2 (6 bases). Germline CDR1 is SGHVS and CDR2 is FQNEAQ. Trimming removed 1 base from V and 1 base from J, with 14 bases in between. This CDR3 is built from 17 residues. In DNA form, the CDR3 reads TGTGCCAGCAGCTTAGAGGAGCTAGCGCTTTCCTACAATGAGCAGTTCTTC. It translates to CASSLEELALSYNEQFF.

The CDR3 region has the DNA TGCAGCGGGGGACAGGGAGGCGATACGCAGTATTTT. Amino acids: CSGGQGGDTQYF. V usage is TRBV29-1 and J usage is TRBJ2-3, with TRBD1 matching over 9 bases. Trimming at V came to 7 bases and at J to 6 bases, leaving 5 bases not matched to a gene. The CDR3 is 12 amino acids. Germline CDR1 is SQVTM and CDR2 is ANQGSEA.

The V gene is TRBV12-3 or TRBV12-4, the J gene TRBJ2-1, with 10 bases lining up with TRBD2. The CDR3 is 14 residues long. With V trimmed by 8 bases and J by 7 bases, 8 bases remained unmatched. The chain's CDR3 is CASCPGLAINEQFF. The CDR3 nucleotides read TGTGCCAGCTGCCCGGGACTAGCGATTAATGAGCAGTTCTTC.

The chain has TRBV7-2 and TRBJ2-5, with TRBD2 matching 15 bases. V lost 6 bases to trimming and J lost 4 bases; unmatched junction nucleotides: 9. Germline CDR1 reads SGHTA; CDR2 reads FQGNSA. There are 17 residues in the CDR3. For the CDR3, the DNA is TGTGCCAGCAGACCCCCGGGACTAGCGGGAGGCAGAGAGACCCAGTACTTC. This sequence encodes CASRPPGLAGGRETQYF.

This clonotype occurred once. With a much larger clone just one base away, this may be a read error. V gene TRBV6-2 or TRBV6-3 combines with J gene TRBJ2-2; perhaps TRBD2 as D (5 bases). V lost 6 bases and J 3 bases, leaving 14 bases between the germline ends. Germline values: CDR1 MNHEY, CDR2 SVGEGT. CDR3 size: 15 residues. CDR3 DNA sequence: TGTGCCAGCAGAGAGGGCAGAGTATACACCGGGGAGCTGTTTTTT. Its protein product is CASREGRVYTGELFF.

This clonotype was seen repeatedly, ten times or more. This chain uses TRBV5-8 with TRBJ2-3, with 12 positions matching TRBD2. V lost 4 bases and J lost 4; bases outside the gene matches: 10. The germline CDR1 and CDR2 sequences are SGHTS and YDEGEE. This CDR3 comprises 17 residues. CDR3 loop: CASSTGPSGRAADTQYF. DNA of the CDR3: TGTGCCAGCAGCACCGGCCCTAGCGGGAGGGCCGCAGATACGCAGTATTTT. Filled out from reference TRBV5-8 and TRBJ2-3, the complete variable domain reads EAGVTQSPTHLIKTRGQQATLRCSPISGHTSVYWYQQALGLGLQFLLWYDEGEERNRGNFPPRFSGRQFPNYSSELNVNALELEDSALYLCASSTGPSGRAADTQYFGPGTRLTVL.

This chain joins TRBV20-1 and TRBJ1-4, with D tentatively TRBD1 (5 bases). The V gene's germline CDR1 is DFQATT and CDR2 SNEGSKA (reference sequence). This CDR3 has 16 residues. Trimming removed 0 bases from V and 14 bases from J, with 25 bases in between. The CDR3 DNA sequence: TGCAGTGCTAGAGATGTATCAGGGAGTCATAATGAAGGGCTGTTTTTT. Protein sequence: CSARDVSGSHNEGLFF.